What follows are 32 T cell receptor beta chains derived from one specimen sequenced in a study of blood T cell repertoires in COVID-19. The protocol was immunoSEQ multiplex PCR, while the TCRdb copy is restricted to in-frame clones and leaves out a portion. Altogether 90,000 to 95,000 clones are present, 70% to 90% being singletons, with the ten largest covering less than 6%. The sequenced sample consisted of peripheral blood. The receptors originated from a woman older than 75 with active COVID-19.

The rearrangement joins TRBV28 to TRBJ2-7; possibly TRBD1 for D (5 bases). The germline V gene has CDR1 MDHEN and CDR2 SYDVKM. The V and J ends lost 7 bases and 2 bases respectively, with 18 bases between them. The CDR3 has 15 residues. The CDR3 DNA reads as TGTGCCAGCACCCTTGGCGGACAAAAAGCCTACGAGCAGTACTTC. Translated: CASTLGGQKAYEQYF.

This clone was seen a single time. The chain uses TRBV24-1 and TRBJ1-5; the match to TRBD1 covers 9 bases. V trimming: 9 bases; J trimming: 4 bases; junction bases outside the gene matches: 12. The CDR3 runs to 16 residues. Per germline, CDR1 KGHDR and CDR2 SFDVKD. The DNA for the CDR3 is TGTGCCACCCCGCGGGGGGACAGGGAGGTGAATCAGCCCCAGCATTTT. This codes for CATPRGDREVNQPQHF.

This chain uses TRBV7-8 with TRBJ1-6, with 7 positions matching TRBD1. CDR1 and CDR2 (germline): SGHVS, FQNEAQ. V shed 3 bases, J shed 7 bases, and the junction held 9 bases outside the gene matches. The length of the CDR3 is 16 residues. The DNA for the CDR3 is TGTGCCAGCAGCTTGGGACCGACAGGGAACAATTCACCCCTCCACTTT. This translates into CASSLGPTGNNSPLHF.

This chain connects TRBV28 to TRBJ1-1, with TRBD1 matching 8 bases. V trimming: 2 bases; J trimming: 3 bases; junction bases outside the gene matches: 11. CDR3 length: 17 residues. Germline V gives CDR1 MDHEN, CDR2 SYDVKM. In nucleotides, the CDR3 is TGTGCCAGCAGTTTACTTCTAGGACAGGGCGCGCACACTGAAGCTTTCTTT. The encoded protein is CASSLLLGQGAHTEAFF. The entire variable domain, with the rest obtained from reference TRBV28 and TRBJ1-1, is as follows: DVKVTQSSRYLVKRTGEKVFLECVQDMDHENMFWYRQDPGLGLRLIYFSYDVKMKEKGDIPEGYSVSREKKERFSLILESASTNQTSMYLCASSLLLGQGAHTEAFFGQGTRLTVV.

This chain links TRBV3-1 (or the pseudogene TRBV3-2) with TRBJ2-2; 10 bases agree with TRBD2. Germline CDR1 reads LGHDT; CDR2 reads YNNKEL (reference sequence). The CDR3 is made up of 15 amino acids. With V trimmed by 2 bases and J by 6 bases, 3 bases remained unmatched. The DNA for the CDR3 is TGTGCCAGCAGCCAACTAGCGGGAGTGGCCGGGGAGCTGTTTTTT. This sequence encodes CASSQLAGVAGELFF.

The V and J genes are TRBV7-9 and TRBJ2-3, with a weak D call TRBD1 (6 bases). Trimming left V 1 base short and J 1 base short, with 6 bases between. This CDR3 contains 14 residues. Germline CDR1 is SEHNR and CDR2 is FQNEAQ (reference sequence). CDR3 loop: CASSLGQGTDTQYF. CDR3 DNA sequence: TGTGCCAGCAGCTTAGGACAGGGCACAGATACGCAGTATTTT.

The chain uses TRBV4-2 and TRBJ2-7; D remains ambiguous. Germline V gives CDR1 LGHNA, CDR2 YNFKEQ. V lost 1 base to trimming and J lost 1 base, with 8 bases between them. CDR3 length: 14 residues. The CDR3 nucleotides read TGTGCCAGCAGCCAAGGATCCGAGTCCTACGAGCAGTACTTC. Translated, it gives CASSQGSESYEQYF.

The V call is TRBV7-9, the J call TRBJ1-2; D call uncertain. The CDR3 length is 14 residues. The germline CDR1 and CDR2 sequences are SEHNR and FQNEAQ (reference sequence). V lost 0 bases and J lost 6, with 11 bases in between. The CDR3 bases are TGTGCCAGCAGCTTAGCGCAACTCCTGGATGGCTACACCTTC. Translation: CASSLAQLLDGYTF.

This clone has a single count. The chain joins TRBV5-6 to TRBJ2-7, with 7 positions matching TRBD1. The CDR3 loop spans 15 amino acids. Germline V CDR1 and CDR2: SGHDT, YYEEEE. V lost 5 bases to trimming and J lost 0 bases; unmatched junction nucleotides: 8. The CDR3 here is CASRFDRAGSYEQYF. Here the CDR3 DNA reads TGTGCCAGCAGGTTTGACAGGGCCGGCTCCTACGAGCAGTACTTC.

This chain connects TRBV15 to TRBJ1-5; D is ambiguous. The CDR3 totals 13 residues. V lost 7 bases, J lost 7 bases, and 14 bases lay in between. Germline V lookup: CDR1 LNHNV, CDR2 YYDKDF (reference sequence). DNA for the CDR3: TGTGCCACCAATCGGGTAGCGGGACAGCCCCAGCATTTT. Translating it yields CATNRVAGQPQHF.

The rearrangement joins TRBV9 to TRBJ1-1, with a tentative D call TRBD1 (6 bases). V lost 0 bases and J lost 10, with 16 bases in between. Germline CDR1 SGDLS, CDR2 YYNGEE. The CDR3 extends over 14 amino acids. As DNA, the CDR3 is TGTGCCAGCAGCGTAGACGGGGGGCTGAAAAGAGCTTTCTTT. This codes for CASSVDGGLKRAFF. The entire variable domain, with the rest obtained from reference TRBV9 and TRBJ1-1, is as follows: DSGVTQTPKHLITATGQRVTLRCSPRSGDLSVYWYQQSLDQGLQFLIQYYNGEERAKGNILERFSAQQFPDLHSELNLSSLELGDSALYFCASSVDGGLKRAFFGQGTRLTVV.

The chain's CDR3 is CASSFNQGPYEQYF. In DNA, the CDR3 is TGCGCCAGCAGCTTTAATCAGGGGCCCTACGAGCAGTACTTC. The chain carries TRBV5-1 and TRBJ2-7, with D perhaps matching TRBD1 (6 bases). CDR3 length equals 14 residues. Germline V gene lookup returns CDR1 SGHRS and CDR2 YFSETQ. V lost 2 bases and J lost 2, with 11 bases in between.

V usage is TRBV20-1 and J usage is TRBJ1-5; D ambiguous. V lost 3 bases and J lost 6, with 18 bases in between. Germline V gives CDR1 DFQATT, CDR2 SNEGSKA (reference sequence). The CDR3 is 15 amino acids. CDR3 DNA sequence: TGCAGTGCTAGTGAGTACCCGGGAGTGGCTCAGCCCCAGCATTTT. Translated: CSASEYPGVAQPQHF.

In nucleotides, the CDR3 is TGTGCCAGCAGCGCCAGGGGGCTGGGGAACATTCAGTACTTC. It specifies CASSARGLGNIQYF. The chain joins TRBV5-6 to TRBJ2-4; TRBD1 agrees at 8 bases. The CDR3 has 14 residues. J gave up 7 bases and V 4 bases, and 7 bases lay outside the gene matches. Germline V CDR1 and CDR2: SGHDT, YYEEEE.

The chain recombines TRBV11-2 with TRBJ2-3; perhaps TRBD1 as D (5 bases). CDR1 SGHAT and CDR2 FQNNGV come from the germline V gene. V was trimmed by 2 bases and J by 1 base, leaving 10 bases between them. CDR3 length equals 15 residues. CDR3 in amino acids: CASSLRGAGTDTQYF. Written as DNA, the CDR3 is TGTGCCAGCAGCTTAAGGGGCGCGGGCACAGATACGCAGTATTTT. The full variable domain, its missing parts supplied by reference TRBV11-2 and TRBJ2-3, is EAGVAQSPRYKIIEKRQSVAFWCNPISGHATLYWYQQILGQGPKLLIQFQNNGVVDDSQLPKDRFSAERLKGVDSTLKIQPAKLEDSAVYLCASSLRGAGTDTQYFGPGTRLTVL.

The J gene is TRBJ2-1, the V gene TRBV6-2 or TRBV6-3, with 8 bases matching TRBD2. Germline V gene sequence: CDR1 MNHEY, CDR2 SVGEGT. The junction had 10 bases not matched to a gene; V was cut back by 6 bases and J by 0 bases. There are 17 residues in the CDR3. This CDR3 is CASSLAKTSGSYNEQFF. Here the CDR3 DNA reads TGTGCCAGCAGCCTAGCTAAAACTAGCGGCTCCTACAATGAGCAGTTCTTC.

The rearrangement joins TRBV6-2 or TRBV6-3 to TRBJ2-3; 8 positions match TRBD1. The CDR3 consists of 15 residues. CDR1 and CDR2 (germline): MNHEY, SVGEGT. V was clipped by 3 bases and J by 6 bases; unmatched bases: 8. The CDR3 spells CASSYGADRVDTQYF. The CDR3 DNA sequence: TGTGCCAGCAGTTATGGCGCGGACAGGGTCGATACGCAGTATTTT.

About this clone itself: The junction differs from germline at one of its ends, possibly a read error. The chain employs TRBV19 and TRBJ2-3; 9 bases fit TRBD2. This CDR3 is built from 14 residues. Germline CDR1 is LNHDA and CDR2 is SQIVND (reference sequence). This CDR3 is CASRIAGEEDTQYF. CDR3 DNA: TGTGCCAGTAGGATAGCGGGAGAAGAGGATACGCAGTATTTT.

CDR3 in DNA: TGTGCCAGCTCCCTCGGGACAGGGGGAAGCAATTCACCCCTCCACTTT. Residues: CASSLGTGGSNSPLHF. This sequence joins TRBV18 and TRBJ1-6, with 11 bases lining up with TRBD1. Germline V gives CDR1 KGHSH, CDR2 LQKENI. With V trimmed by 6 bases and J by 7 bases, 8 bases remained unmatched. The CDR3 covers 16 residues.

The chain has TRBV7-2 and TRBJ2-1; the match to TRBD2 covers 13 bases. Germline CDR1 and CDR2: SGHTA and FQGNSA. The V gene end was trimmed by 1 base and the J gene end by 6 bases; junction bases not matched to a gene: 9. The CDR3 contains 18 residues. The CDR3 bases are TGTGCCAGCAGCTTAGAGTTACTAGCGGGAGGGCCACCCAATGAGCAGTTCTTC. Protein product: CASSLELLAGGPPNEQFF.

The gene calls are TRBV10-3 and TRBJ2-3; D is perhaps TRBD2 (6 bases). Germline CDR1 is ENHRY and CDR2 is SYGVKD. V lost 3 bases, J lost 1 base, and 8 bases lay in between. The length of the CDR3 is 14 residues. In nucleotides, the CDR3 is TGTGCCATCAGTGACGGGACTCGCACAGATACGCAGTATTTT. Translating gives CAISDGTRTDTQYF.

CDR3 sequence (DNA): TGTGCCAGAACCCTCGGACTAGCGGGAGAGGGGGATACGCAGTATTTT. Amino acid sequence: CARTLGLAGEGDTQYF. J is TRBJ2-3 and V is TRBV5-3; 13 nucleotides align to TRBD2. TRBV5-3 is reported as an ORF; its role is uncertain. After removal of 6 bases from V and 6 bases from J, the junction contained 10 bases not matched to a gene. This CDR3 has 16 amino acids.

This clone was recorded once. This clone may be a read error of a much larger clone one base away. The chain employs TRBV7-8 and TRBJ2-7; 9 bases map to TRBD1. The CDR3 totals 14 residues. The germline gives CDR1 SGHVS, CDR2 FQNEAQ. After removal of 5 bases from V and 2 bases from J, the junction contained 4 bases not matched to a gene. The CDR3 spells CASSARTGAYEQYF. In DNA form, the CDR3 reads TGTGCCAGCAGCGCCCGGACAGGGGCCTACGAGCAGTACTTC. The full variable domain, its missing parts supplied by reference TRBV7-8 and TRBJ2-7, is GAGVSQSPRYKVAKRGQDVALRCDPISGHVSLFWYQQALGQGPEFLTYFQNEAQLDKSGLPSDRFFAERPEGSVSTLKIQRTQQEDSAVYLCASSARTGAYEQYFGPGTRLTVT.

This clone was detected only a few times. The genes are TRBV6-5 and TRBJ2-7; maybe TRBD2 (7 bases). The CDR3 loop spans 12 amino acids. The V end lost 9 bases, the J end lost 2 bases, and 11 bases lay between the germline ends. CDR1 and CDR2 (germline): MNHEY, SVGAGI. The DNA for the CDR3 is TGTGCCAGTAGAGGGGGGGCCTACGAGCAGTACTTC. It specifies CASRGGAYEQYF.

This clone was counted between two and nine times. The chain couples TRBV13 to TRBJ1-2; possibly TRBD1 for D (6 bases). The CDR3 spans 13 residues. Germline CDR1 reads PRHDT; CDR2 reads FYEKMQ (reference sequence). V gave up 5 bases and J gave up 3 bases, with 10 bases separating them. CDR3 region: CASSRKGDYGYTF. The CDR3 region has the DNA TGTGCCAGCAGCCGAAAGGGGGACTATGGCTACACCTTC. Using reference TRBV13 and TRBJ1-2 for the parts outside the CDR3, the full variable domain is AAGVIQSPRHLIKEKRETATLKCYPIPRHDTVYWYQQGPGQDPQFLISFYEKMQSDKGSIPDRFSAQQFSDYHSELNMSSLELGDSALYFCASSRKGDYGYTFGSGTRLTVV.

The CDR3 region has the DNA TGTGCCAGCAGTTTATACCAGGGGGCACCACAGTACTTC. The encoded protein is CASSLYQGAPQYF. The V gene is TRBV27, the J gene TRBJ2-7; 8 nucleotides line up with TRBD1. This CDR3 comprises 13 residues. Germline V gene sequence: CDR1 MNHEY, CDR2 SMNVEV (reference sequence). After removal of 1 base from V and 10 bases from J, the junction contained 6 bases not matched to a gene.

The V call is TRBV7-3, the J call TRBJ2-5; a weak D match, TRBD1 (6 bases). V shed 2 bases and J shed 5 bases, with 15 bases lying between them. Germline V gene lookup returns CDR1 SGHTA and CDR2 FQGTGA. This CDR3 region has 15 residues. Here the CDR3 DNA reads TGTGCCAGCAGCTTATATGGACAGCCCTATGAGACCCAGTACTTC. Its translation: CASSLYGQPYETQYF.

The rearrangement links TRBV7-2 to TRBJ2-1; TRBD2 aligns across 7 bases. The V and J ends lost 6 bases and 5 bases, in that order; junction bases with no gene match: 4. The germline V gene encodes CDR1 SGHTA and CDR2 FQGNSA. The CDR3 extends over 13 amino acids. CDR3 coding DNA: TGTGCCAGCAGGCTAGCGGTAAACAATGAGCAGTTCTTC. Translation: CASRLAVNNEQFF.

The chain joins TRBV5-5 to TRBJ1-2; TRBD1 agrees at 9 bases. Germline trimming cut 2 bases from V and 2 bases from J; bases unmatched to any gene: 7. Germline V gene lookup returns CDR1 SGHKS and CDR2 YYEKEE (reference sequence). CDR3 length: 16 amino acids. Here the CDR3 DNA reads TGTGCCAGCAGCTTCCGTACAGGGGGCCCCAACTATGGCTACACCTTC. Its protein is CASSFRTGGPNYGYTF.

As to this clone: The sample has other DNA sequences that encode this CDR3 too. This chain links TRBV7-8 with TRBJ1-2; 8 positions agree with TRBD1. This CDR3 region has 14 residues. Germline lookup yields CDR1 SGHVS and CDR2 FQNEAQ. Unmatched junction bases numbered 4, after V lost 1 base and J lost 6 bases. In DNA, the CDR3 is TGTGCCAGCAGCTTAGGGCAGGGGGCAGATGGCTACACCTTC. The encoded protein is CASSLGQGADGYTF.

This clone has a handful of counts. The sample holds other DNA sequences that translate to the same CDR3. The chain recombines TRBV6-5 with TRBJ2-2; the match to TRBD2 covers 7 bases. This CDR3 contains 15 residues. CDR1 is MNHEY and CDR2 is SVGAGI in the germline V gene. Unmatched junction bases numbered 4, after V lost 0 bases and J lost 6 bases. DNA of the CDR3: TGTGCCAGCAGTTACTCGGGGGGGATCGCCGGGGAGCTGTTTTTT. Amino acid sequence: CASSYSGGIAGELFF.

The CDR3 is CASSAPGGGRSEKLFF. The CDR3 DNA follows: TGTGCCAGCAGTGCCCCCGGGGGGGGGAGGAGTGAAAAACTGTTTTTT. J is TRBJ1-4 and V is TRBV28; D is perhaps TRBD1 (5 bases). This CDR3 has 16 amino acids. V was cut by 5 bases and J by 7 bases, with 20 bases left in between. The V gene's germline CDR1 is MDHEN and CDR2 SYDVKM. The full variable domain, with the rest looked up from reference TRBV28 and TRBJ1-4, is DVKVTQSSRYLVKRTGEKVFLECVQDMDHENMFWYRQDPGLGLRLIYFSYDVKMKEKGDIPEGYSVSREKKERFSLILESASTNQTSMYLCASSAPGGGRSEKLFFGSGTQLSVL.